This T cell receptor (beta chain) was recorded in a study of blood T cell repertoires in COVID-19. At the level of the study: Samples of COVID-19 (acute and convalescent) were obtained from the United States, Italy and Spain.

The V and J ends lost 5 bases and 1 base respectively, with 9 bases between them. The V gene's germline CDR1 is SGHTA and CDR2 FQGTGA. The CDR3 totals 15 residues. The Seattle patients, enrolled during active infection, were followed longitudinally. TCRdb's table, derived via immunoSEQ multiplex PCR, lists solely in-frame clones and lacks some. Of 200,000 or so clones listed, over 75% are singletons. This clone has only one observation. The sample comprised peripheral blood. This clonotype originated in a person between 65 and 79 years old with COVID-19, enrolled during active disease. The chain employs TRBV7-3 and TRBJ2-6; a possible D gene is TRBD2 (5 bases). In DNA, the CDR3 is TGTGCCAGCAGCCAGAGGGTTTCTGGGGCCAACGTCCTGACTTTC. Its protein is CASSQRVSGANVLTF.